This T cell receptor beta chain stems from a study of cytomegalovirus exposure and HLA in healthy donors. Notes on this clone: What it binds is not known.

Whole-study results and caveats: According to an earlier analysis, most TCR beta V segments yielded productive rearrangements about 87% or about 30% of the time.

The ends were cut back, 3 bases at V and 5 bases at J, with 13 bases in the middle. This CDR3 spans 14 amino acids. Germline values: CDR1 KGHSH, CDR2 LQKENI. Donors in the study were healthy people who gave bone marrow. Donors had nominal health at sampling but likely had unrecorded immune exposures. The study ran its PCR with 60 Vbeta and 13 Jbeta primers. Libraries were prepared by immunoSEQ multiplex PCR; TCRdb keeps only in-frame clonotypes and omits some of them. The table includes fewer than 200,000 clones, roughly 8.7% detected once. The V and J genes are TRBV18 and TRBJ1-1; D perhaps matches TRBD1 (5 bases). Sequencing was carried out using PBMCs. The receptor was derived from a woman aged 25 to 39 in good health and CMV-seropositive. The chain's CDR3 is CASSPGQGMTEAFF. Here the CDR3 DNA reads TGTGCCAGCTCACCGGGCCAGGGAATGACTGAAGCTTTCTTT.